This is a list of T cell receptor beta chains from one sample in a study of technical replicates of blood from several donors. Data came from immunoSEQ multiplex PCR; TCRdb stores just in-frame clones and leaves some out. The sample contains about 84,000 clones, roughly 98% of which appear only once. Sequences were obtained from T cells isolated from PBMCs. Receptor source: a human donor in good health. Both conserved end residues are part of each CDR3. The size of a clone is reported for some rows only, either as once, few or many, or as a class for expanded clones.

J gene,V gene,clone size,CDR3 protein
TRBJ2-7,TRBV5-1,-,CASSLGVAGGSSYEQYF
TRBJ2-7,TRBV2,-,CASSESRYEQYF
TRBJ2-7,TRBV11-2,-,CASSFRQGAHEQYF
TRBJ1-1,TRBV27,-,CASSWSGNTEAFF
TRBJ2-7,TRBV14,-,CASSQAGTGGAYEQYF
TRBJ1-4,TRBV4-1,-,CASSQGDSLLFF
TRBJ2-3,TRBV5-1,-,CASSYGRGGPDTQYF
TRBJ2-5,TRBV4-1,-,CASSSPEVEVETQYF
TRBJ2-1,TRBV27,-,CASSSIGKRFNNEQFF
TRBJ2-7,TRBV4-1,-,CASSSTVLSYEQYF
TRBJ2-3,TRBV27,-,CASSLFSGGRGNTQYF
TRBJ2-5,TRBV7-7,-,CASSLGSGIGETQYF
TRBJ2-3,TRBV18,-,CASSPGQGTDTQYF
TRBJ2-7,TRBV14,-,CASSQDRRALYEQYF
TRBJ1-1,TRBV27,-,CASSMPGQGAFF
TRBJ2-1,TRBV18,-,CASSPLIGVQGEQFF
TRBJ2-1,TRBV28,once,CASSLRWVAEPLSSYNEQFF
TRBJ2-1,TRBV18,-,CASSPPSRGYNEQFF
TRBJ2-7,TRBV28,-,CASRRDRSPYEQYF
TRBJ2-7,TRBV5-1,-,CASRPAGTTFSYEQYF
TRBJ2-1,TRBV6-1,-,CASMFRGGRGEQFF
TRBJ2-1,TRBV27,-,CASTRGQAYNEQFF
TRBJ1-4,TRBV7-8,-,CASGRSLYEKLFF
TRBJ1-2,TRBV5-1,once,CASSLGFNRVDYGYTF
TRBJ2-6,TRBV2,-,CASRGQGNAGANVLTF
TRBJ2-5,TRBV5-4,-,CASSLEGEETQYF
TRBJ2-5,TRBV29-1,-,CSVEPSDRQETQYF
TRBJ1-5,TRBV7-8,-,CASSLAQNNQPQHF
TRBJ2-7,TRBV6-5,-,CASLGVNYEQYF
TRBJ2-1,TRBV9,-,CASSVNNEQFF
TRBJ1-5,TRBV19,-,CASSKGQGWSQPQHF
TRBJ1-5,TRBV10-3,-,CAISETGEGGNQPQHF
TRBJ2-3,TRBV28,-,CASSLSEAGEVTDTQYF
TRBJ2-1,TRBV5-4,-,CASSLDRTTYNEQFF
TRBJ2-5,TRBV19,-,CASSIASGSMATQYF
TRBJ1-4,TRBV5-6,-,CASSRRGQGNEKLFF
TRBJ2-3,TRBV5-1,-,CASSWGLAGGDTQYF
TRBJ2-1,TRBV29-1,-,CSVGLAGVYNEQFF
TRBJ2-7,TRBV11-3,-,CASSLFERPYEQYF
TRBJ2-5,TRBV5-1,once,CASSIGEETQYF
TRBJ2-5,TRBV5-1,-,CASSLYPDRGLGETQYF
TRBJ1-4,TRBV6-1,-,CASSAVEKLFF
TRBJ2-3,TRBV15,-,CATSRDPTDTQYF
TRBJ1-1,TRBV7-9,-,CASSLAGNTEAFF
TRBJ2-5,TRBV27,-,CASRISGKETQYF
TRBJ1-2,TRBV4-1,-,CASRTIGTGPSGYTF
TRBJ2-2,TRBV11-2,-,CASSQLRRSTGELFF
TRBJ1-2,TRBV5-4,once,CASSLPGGDYGYTF
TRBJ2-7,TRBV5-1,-,CASSPGQEVGEQYF
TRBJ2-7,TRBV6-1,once,CATGPGTGVF
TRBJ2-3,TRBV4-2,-,CASMGLAPTDTQYF
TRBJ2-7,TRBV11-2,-,CASSRDSSYEQYF